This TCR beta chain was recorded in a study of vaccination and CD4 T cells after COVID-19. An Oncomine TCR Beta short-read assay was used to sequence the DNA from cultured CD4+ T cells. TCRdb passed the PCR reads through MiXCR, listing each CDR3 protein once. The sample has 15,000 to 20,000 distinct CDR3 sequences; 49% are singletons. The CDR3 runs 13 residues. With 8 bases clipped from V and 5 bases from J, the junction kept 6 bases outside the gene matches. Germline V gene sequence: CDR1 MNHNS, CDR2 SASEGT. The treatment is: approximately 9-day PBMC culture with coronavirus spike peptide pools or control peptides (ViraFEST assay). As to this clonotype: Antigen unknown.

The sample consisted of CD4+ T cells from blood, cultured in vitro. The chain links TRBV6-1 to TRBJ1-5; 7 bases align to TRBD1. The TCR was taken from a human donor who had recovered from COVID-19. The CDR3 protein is CASGGGGDQPQHF. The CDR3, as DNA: TGTGCCAGCGGAGGAGGGGGCGATCAGCCCCAGCATTTT.